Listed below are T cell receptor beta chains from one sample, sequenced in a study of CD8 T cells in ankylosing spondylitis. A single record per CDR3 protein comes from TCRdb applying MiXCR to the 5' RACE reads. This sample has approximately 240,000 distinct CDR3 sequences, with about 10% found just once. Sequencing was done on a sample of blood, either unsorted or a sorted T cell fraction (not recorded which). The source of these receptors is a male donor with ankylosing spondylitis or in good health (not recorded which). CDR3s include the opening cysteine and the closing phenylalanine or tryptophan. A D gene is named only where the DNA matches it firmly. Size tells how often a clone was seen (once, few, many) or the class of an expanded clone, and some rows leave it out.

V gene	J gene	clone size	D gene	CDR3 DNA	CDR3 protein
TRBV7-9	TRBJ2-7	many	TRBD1	TGTGCCAGCAGCTTGGGACAGTTCTACGAGCAGTACTTC	CASSLGQFYEQYF
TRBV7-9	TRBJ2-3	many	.	TGTGCCAGCAGGTCCACAGATACGCAGTATTTT	CASRSTDTQYF
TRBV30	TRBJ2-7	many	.	TGTGCCTGGAGTTGGGACATCTACGAGCAGTACTTC	CAWSWDIYEQYF
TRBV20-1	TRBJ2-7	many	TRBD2	TGCAGTGCTACCGGGACTAGCGGCCTTAGCTCCTACGAGCAGTACTTC	CSATGTSGLSSYEQYF
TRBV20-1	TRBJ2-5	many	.	TGCAGTACTACCCCAGGGGACCAGTACCAAGAGACCCAGTACTTC	CSTTPGDQYQETQYF
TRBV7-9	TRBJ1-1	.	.	TGTGCCAGCCAACCAGGGTACACTGAAGCTTTCTTT	CASQPGYTEAFF
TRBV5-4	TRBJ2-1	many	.	TGTGCCAGCAGCTTGGCCGGGACTGGCTACAATGAGCAGTTCTTC	CASSLAGTGYNEQFF
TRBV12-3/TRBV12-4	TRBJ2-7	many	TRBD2	TGTGCCAGCAGTTTAATTGGGACTACCTACGAGCAGTACTTC	CASSLIGTTYEQYF
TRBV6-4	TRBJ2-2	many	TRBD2	TGTGCCAGCACCCTTATGGGGGGACTAGCGGGAGGGCCGAACACCGGGGAGCTGTTTTTT	CASTLMGGLAGGPNTGELFF
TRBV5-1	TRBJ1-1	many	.	TGCGCCAGCAGCGCACAGGGAGCTGAAGCTTTCTTT	CASSAQGAEAFF
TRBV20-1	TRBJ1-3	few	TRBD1	TGCAGTGCTACTACGGGGCAGGCAGGGGGTGGAAACACCATATATTTT	CSATTGQAGGGNTIYF
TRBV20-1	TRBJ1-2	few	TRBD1	TGCAGGCCCGGGACAGGGGGCAATGGCTACACCTTC	CRPGTGGNGYTF
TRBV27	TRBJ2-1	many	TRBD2	TGTGCCAGCCGGACTAGCGGGAGGGAGGAGCAGTTCTTC	CASRTSGREEQFF
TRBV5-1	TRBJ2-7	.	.	TGCGCCAGCAGCTTCTTCGGGCAGGACGAGCAGTACTTC	CASSFFGQDEQYF
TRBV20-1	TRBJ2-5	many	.	TGCAGTGCTGCCCCCGGGACGAACCAAGAGACCCAGTACTTC	CSAAPGTNQETQYF
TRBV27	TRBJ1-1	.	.	TGTGCCAGCCTCTTAGAGGCTTTCTTT	CASLLEAFF
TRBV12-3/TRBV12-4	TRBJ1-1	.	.	TGTGCCAGCAGTTTAGCAGGGGGGGGCATGAACACTGAAGCTTTCTTT	CASSLAGGGMNTEAFF
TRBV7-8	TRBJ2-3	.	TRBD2	TGTGCCAGCAGCTTAGCGGCGGGTCTCCTAGCGGGTATAAACACAGATACGCAGTATTTT	CASSLAAGLLAGINTDTQYF
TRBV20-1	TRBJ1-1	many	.	TGCAGTGCTAGTGGTCCGACGAACACTGAAGCTTTCTTT	CSASGPTNTEAFF
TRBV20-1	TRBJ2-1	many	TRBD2	TGCAGTGCTAGTTGGGGACTAGCGGGGGGGTACGATGAGCAGTTCTTC	CSASWGLAGGYDEQFF
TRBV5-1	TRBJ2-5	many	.	TGCGCCAGCAGCGCCACCCCATCGGGGGAGACCCAGTACTTC	CASSATPSGETQYF
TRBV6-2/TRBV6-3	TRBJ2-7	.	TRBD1	TGTGCCAGCACCAAGGGGACAGTAAGCGAGCAGTACTTC	CASTKGTVSEQYF
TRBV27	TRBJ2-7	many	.	TGTGCCAGCAGTCCCCTCCCTCCGGGCAGGGGTTCCTACGAGCAGTACTTC	CASSPLPPGRGSYEQYF
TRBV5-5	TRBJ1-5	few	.	TGTGCCAGCAGCTTCTCCGCCGGCTCAGTTTATAGCAATCAGCCCCAGCATTTT	CASSFSAGSVYSNQPQHF